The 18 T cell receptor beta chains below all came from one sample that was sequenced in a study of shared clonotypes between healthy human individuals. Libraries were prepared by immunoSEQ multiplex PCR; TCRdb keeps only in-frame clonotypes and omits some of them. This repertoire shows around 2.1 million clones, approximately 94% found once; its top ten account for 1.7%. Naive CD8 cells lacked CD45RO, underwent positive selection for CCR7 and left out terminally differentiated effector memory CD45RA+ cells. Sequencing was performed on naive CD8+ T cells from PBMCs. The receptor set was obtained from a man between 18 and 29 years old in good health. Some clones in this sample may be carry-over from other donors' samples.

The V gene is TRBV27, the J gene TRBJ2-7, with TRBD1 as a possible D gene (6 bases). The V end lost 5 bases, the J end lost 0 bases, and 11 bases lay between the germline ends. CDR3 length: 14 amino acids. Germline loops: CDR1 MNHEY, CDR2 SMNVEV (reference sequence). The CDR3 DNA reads TGTGCCAGCAGTCCTCAGGACAGCTCCTACGAGCAGTACTTC. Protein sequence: CASSPQDSSYEQYF.

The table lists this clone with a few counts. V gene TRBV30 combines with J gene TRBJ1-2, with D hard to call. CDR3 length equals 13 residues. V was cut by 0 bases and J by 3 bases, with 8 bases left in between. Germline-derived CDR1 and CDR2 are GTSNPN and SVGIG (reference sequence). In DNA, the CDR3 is TGTGCCTGGAGTGTACTGGAGGACTATGGCTACACCTTC. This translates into CAWSVLEDYGYTF.

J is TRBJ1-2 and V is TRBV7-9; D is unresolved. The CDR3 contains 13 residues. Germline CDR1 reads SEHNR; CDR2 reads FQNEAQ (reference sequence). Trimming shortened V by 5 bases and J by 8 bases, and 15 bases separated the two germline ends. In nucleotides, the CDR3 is TGTGCCAGCAGCCCAAGTGAGGGAGGAGGCTACACCTTC. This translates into CASSPSEGGGYTF.

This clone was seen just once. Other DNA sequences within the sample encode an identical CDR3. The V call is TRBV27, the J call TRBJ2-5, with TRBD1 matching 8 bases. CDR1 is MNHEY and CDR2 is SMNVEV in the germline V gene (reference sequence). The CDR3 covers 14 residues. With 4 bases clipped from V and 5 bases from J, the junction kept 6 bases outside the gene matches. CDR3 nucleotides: TGTGCCAGCAGTTCCCGGACAGGGAGGGAGACCCAGTACTTC. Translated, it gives CASSSRTGRETQYF.

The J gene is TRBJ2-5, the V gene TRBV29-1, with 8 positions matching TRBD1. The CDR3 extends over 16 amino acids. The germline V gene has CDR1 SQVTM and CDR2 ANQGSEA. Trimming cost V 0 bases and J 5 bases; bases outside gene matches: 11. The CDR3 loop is CSVEDLRTGFWETQYF. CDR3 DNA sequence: TGCAGCGTTGAAGATCTAAGGACAGGGTTTTGGGAGACCCAGTACTTC.

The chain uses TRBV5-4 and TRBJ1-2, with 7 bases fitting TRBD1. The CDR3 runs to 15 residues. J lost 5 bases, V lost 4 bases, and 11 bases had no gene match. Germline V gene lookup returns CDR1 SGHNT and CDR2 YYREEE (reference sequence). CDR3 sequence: CASSETRTGDYGYTF. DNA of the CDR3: TGTGCCAGCAGCGAGACAAGAACAGGGGATTATGGCTACACCTTC.

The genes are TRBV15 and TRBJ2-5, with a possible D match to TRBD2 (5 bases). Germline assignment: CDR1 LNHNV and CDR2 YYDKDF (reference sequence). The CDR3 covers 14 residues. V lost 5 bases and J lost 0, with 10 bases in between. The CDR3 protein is CATSESGNQETQYF. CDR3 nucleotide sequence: TGTGCCACCAGCGAGTCGGGAAACCAAGAGACCCAGTACTTC.

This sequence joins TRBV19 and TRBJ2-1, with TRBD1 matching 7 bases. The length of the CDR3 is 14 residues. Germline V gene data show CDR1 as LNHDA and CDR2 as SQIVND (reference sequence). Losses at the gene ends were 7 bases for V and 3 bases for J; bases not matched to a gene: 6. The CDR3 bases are TGTGCCAGTACTGACAGGGCCCTCTACAATGAGCAGTTCTTC. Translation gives CASTDRALYNEQFF.

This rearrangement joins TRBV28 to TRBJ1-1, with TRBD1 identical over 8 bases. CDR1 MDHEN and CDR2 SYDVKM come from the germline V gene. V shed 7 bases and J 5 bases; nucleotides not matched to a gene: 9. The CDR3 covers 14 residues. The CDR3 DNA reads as TGTGCCAGCACCCTCACAGGGGGTAGTACTGAAGCTTTCTTT. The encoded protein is CASTLTGGSTEAFF.

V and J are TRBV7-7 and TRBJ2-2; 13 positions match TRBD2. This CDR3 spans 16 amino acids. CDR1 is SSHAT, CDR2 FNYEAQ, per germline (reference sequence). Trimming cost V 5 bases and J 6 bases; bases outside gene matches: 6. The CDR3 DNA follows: TGTGCCAGCAGCCCACGACTAGCGGGAGGACCCGGGGAGCTGTTTTTT. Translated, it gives CASSPRLAGGPGELFF.

CDR3 bases: TGTGCCAGCAGTTTACGACAGATCTATAATTCACCCCTCCACTTT. The encoded protein is CASSLRQIYNSPLHF. This sequence joins TRBV28 and TRBJ1-6; a weak D match, TRBD1 (5 bases). Germline values: CDR1 MDHEN, CDR2 SYDVKM. This CDR3 spans 15 amino acids. V was pared by 2 bases and J by 3 bases, with 8 bases between.

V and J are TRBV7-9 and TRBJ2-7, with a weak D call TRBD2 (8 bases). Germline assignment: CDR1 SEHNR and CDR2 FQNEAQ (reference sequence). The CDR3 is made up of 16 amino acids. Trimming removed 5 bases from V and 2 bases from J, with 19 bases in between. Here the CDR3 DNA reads TGTGCCAGCAGCCCCCGGGGGGGACAGCGCCCCTACGAGCAGTACTTC. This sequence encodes CASSPRGGQRPYEQYF.

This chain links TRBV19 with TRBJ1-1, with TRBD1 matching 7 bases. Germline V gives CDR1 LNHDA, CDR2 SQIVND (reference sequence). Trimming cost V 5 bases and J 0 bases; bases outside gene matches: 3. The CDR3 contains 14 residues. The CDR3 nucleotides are TGTGCCAGTAGTCATCAGGGGGTGAACACTGAAGCTTTCTTT. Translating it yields CASSHQGVNTEAFF. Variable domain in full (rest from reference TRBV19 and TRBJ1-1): DGGITQSPKYLFRKEGQNVTLSCEQNLNHDAMYWYRQDPGQGLRLIYYSQIVNDFQKGDIAEGYSVSREKKESFPLTVTSAQKNPTAFYLCASSHQGVNTEAFFGQGTRLTVV.

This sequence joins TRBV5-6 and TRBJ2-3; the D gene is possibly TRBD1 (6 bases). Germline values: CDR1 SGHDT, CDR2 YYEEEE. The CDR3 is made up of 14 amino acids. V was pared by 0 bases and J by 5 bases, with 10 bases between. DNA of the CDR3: TGTGCCAGCAGCTTGGACAGGGACAAAGATACGCAGTATTTT. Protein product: CASSLDRDKDTQYF.

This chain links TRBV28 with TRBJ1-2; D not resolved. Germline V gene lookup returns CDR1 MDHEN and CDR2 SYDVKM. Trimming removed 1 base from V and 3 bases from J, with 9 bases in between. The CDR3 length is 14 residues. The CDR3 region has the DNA TGTGCCAGCAGTTTATTGGTAGAAGACTATGGCTACACCTTC. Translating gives CASSLLVEDYGYTF.

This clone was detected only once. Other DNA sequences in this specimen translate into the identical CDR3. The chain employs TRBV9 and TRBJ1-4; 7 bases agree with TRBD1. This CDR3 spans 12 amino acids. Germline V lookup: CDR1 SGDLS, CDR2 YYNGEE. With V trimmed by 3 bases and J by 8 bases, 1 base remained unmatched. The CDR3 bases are TGTGCCAGCAGCGAACAGGGGGAAAAACTGTTTTTT. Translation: CASSEQGEKLFF.

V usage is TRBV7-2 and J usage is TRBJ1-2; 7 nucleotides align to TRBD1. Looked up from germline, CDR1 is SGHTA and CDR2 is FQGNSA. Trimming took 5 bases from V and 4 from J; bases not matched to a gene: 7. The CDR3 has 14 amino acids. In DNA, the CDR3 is TGTGCCAGCAGCCCGACAGGGAACCCCTATGGCTACACCTTC. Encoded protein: CASSPTGNPYGYTF.

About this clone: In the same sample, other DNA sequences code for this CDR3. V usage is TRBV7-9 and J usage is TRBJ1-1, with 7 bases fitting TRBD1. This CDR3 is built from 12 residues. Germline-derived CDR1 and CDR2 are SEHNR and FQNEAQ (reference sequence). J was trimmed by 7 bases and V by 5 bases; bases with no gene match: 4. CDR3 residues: CASSQGQNEAFF. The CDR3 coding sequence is TGTGCCAGCAGCCAGGGACAGAATGAAGCTTTCTTT.